This T cell receptor (beta chain) comes out of a study of blood T cell repertoires in COVID-19. Across the study: Some COVID-19 samples were acute and others convalescent; all came from the United States, Italy and Spain.

The assay was immunoSEQ multiplex PCR, and TCRdb's table has in-frame clones only and misses some. The repertoire holds fewer than 80,000 clones, roughly 92% seen once, with over 5.5% in the top ten. The ends were cut back, 1 base at V and 4 bases at J, with 14 bases in the middle. This CDR3 region has 15 residues. Germline CDR1 is SGHRS and CDR2 is YFSETQ. The sequencing sample was made of peripheral blood. J is TRBJ2-5 and V is TRBV5-1; perhaps TRBD2 as D (5 bases). This TCR was sampled from a human donor in a cohort sampled during active COVID-19. The DNA for the CDR3 is TGCGCCAGCAGCTTGTTAGTTTCTGGAGGAGAGACCCAGTACTTC. Translation: CASSLLVSGGETQYF.